This TCR beta chain was found in a study of cytomegalovirus exposure and HLA in healthy donors. The table came from immunoSEQ multiplex PCR; TCRdb's copy has only in-frame clones and leaves some out. The sample contains over 70,000 clones, about 90% of which appear only once. This sequence was found in a woman aged 18-29 years in good health and CMV-seropositive. The sequenced sample consisted of PBMCs.

CDR3: CASRPPGQGGNEQYF. Here the CDR3 DNA reads TGTGCCAGCAGACCCCCGGGACAGGGGGGGAACGAGCAGTACTTC. The chain couples TRBV6-5 to TRBJ2-7; 11 positions agree with TRBD1. Germline V gene lookup returns CDR1 MNHEY and CDR2 SVGAGI. J was trimmed by 5 bases and V by 6 bases; bases with no gene match: 9. The CDR3 loop spans 15 amino acids.